The 5 T cell receptor beta chains presented below share a single source sample, sequenced in a study of vaccination and CD4 T cells after COVID-19 (dated by TCRdb to between 2021 and 2022). What the treatment or condition label conveys for this sample: approximately 9-day PBMC culture with coronavirus spike peptide pools or control peptides (ViraFEST assay). CD4+ T cells from unexposed donors were collected before the COVID-19 pandemic (2011-2018). The antigens these receptors bind are not known. Preparation of the library involved PCR. The instrument was an Illumina iSeq 100. DNA from cultured CD4+ T cells was subjected to TCR sequencing with the Oncomine TCR Beta short-read assay at the Johns Hopkins FTIC core. The QIAamp micro DNA kit was used to extract genomic DNA from the cultured CD4+ T cells. The public sequencing data were trimmed at Q25 with fastp and processed into clonotypes with MiXCR by TCRdb, which kept only in-frame beta chains. Entries are consolidated by CDR3 protein sequence, retaining the most common genes and DNA. The sample profile shows about 7,300 distinct CDR3 sequences; roughly 29% of them were found once. The ten largest make up more than 13% of the sample.

Sequenced material: CD4+ T cells from blood, cultured in vitro. These receptors all stem from a human donor in good health.

This sequence joins TRBV5-1 and TRBJ2-1, with 7 bases matching TRBD2. The germline V gene has CDR1 SGHRS and CDR2 YFSETQ. The CDR3 length is 13 residues. V lost 6 bases, J lost 6 bases, and 6 bases stayed unmatched. The CDR3 protein is CASNARGFNEQFF. The CDR3 coding sequence is TGCGCCAGCAATGCGCGGGGGTTCAATGAGCAGTTCTTC.

This chain uses TRBV7-9 with TRBJ2-4, with 8 nucleotides matching TRBD2. Germline V CDR1 and CDR2: SEHNR, FQNEAQ (reference sequence). The CDR3 sequence is 19 residues long. V dropped 1 base and J dropped 1; count of bases not matched to a gene: 12. The CDR3 region is CASSLGGGVAGRAKNIQYF. The CDR3 DNA is TGTGCCAGCAGCTTAGGGGGCGGGGTAGCGGGACGGGCCAAAAACATTCAGTACTTC.

The chain recombines TRBV5-6 with TRBJ1-1, with D unclear. The CDR3 extends over 14 amino acids. In germline, CDR1 is SGHDT, CDR2 YYEEEE. Trimming removed 2 bases from V and 0 bases from J, with 8 bases in between. DNA for the CDR3: TGTGCCAGCAGCTTCGGTCCGGTGAACACTGAAGCTTTCTTT. Residues: CASSFGPVNTEAFF.

This clonotype was observed a handful of times. The chain employs TRBV5-4 and TRBJ2-2; tentatively, D is TRBD1 (6 bases). Trimming removed 1 base from V and 4 bases from J, with 11 bases in between. This CDR3 comprises 15 residues. The germline V gene encodes CDR1 SGHNT and CDR2 YYREEE (reference sequence). CDR3 amino acids: CASSLLGAGTGELFF. DNA for the CDR3: TGTGCCAGCAGCTTGCTGGGGGCCGGCACCGGGGAGCTGTTTTTT.

V and J are TRBV19 and TRBJ1-2; TRBD1 agrees at 7 bases. CDR3 length: 14 amino acids. V was clipped by 2 bases and J by 7 bases; unmatched bases: 7. Germline loops: CDR1 LNHDA, CDR2 SQIVND (reference sequence). The CDR3 DNA reads as TGTGCCAGTAGTATATCTCTAGGGACAGCTGGCTACACCTTC. Translated: CASSISLGTAGYTF.